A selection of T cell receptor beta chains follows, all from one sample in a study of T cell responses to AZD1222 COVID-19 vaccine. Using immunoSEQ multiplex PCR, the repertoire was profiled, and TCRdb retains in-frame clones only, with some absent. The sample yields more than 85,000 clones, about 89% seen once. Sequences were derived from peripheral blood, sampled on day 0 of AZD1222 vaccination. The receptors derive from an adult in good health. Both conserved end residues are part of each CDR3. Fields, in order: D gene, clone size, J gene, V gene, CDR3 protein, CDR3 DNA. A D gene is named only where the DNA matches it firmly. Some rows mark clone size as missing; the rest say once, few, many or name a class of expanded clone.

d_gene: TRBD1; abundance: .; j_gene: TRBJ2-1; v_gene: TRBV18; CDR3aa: CASSPTGTGVYNEQFF; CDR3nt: TGTGCCAGCTCACCAACCGGGACAGGGGTCTACAATGAGCAGTTCTTC
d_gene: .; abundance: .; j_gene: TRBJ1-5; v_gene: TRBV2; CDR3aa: CASSLTTGTNQPQHF; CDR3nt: TGTGCCAGCAGTTTGACGACAGGTACTAATCAGCCCCAGCATTTT
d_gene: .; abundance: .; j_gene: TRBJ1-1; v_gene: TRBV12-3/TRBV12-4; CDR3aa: CASSFGSEAEAFF; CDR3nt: TGTGCCAGCAGTTTTGGTTCGGAGGCTGAAGCTTTCTTT
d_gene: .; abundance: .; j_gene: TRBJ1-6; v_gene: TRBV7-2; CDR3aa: CASSVQQNNSPLHF; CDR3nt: TGTGCCAGCAGCGTACAGCAGAATAATTCACCCCTCCACTTT
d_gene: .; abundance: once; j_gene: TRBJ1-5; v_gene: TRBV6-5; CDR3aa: CASSDPTGGIQPQHF; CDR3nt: TGTGCCAGCAGCGATCCGACAGGAGGGATTCAGCCCCAGCATTTT
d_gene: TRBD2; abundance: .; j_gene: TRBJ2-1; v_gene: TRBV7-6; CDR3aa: CASSLTPSGSINEQFF; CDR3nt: TGTGCCAGCAGCTTGACCCCCAGCGGGAGTATAAATGAGCAGTTCTTC
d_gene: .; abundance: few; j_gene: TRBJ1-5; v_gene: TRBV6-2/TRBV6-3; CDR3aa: CASSTFGNQPQHF; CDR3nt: TGTGCCAGCAGTACTTTTGGCAATCAGCCCCAGCATTTT
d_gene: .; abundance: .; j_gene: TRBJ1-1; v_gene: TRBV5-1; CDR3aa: CASSLEPTGTRDVNTEAFF; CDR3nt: TGCGCCAGCAGCTTGGAACCTACAGGAACGAGGGATGTGAACACTGAAGCTTTCTTT
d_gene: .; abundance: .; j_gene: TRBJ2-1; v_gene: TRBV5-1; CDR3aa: CASSAGDSYNEQFF; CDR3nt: TGCGCCAGCAGCGCCGGGGACTCCTACAATGAGCAGTTCTTC
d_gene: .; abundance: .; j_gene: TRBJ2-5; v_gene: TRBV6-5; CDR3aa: CASSYSISETQYF; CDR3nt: TGTGCCAGCAGTTACTCGATTTCAGAGACCCAGTACTTC
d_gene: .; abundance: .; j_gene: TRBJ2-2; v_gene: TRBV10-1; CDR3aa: CASRPSSDGELFF; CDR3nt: TGCGCCAGCAGGCCTAGCTCCGACGGGGAGCTGTTTTTT
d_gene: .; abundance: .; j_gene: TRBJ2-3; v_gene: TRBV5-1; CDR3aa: CASGRGGPTDTQYF; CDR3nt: TGCGCCAGCGGTAGGGGGGGGCCCACAGATACGCAGTATTTT
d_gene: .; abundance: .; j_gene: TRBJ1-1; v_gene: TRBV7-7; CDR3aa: CASSLEGREDTEAFF; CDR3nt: TGTGCCAGCAGCTTAGAGGGCAGGGAGGACACTGAAGCTTTCTTT
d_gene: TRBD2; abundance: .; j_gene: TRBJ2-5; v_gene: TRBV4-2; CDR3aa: CASSQVSGRVQETQYF; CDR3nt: TGTGCCAGCAGCCAAGTGAGCGGGAGGGTACAAGAGACCCAGTACTTC
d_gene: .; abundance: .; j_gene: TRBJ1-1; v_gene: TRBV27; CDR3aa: CASTRWGAGEAFF; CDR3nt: TGTGCCAGCACCCGATGGGGGGCTGGTGAAGCTTTCTTT
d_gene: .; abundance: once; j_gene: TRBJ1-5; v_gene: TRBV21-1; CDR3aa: CASSKGGQGKYSNQPQHF; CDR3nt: TGTGCCAGCAGCAAAGGGGGACAGGGAAAATATAGCAATCAGCCCCAGCATTTT
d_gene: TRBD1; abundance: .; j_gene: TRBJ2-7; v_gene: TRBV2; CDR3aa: CAGGTGEISEQYF; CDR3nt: TGTGCCGGAGGGACAGGGGAGATTTCCGAGCAGTACTTC
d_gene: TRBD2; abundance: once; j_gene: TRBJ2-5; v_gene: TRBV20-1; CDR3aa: CSASSTSGVQETQYF; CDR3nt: TGCAGTGCTAGTTCGACTAGCGGGGTACAAGAGACCCAGTACTTC
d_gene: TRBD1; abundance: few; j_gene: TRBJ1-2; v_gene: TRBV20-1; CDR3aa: CSASLWQGGGYTF; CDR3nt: TGCAGTGCTAGTTTGTGGCAGGGGGGTGGCTACACCTTC
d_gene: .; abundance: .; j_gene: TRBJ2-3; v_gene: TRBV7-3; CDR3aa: CASREGSTDTQYF; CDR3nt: TGTGCCAGCAGGGAAGGGAGCACAGATACGCAGTATTTT
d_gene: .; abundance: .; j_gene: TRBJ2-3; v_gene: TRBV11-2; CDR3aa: CASSFIRDTQYF; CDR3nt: TGTGCCAGCAGCTTTATCCGGGATACGCAGTATTTT
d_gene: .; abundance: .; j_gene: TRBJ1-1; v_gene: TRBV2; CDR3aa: CATAPARVNTEAFF; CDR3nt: TGTGCCACCGCCCCGGCCAGGGTGAACACTGAAGCTTTCTTT
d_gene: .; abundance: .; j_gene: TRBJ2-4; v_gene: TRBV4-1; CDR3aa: CASSLIGTAKNIQYF; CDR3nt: TGCGCCAGCAGCCTTATCGGGACAGCCAAAAACATTCAGTACTTC
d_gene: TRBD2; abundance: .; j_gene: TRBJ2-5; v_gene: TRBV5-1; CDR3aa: CASWRGLVYETQYF; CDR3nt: TGCGCCAGCTGGCGGGGACTAGTGTACGAGACCCAGTACTTC
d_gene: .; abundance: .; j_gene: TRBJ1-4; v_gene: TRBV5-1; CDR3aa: CASSLTGQLDEKLFF; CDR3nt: TGCGCCAGCAGCCTTACAGGGCAATTAGATGAAAAACTGTTTTTT
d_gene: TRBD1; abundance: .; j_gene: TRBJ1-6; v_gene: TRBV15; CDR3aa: CATSRDQGAGSPLHF; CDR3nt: TGTGCCACCAGCAGAGATCAGGGGGCTGGGTCACCCCTCCACTTT
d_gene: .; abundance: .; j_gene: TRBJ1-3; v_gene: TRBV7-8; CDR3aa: CASSLARAFGNTIYF; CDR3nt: TGTGCCAGCAGCTTAGCTAGGGCCTTCGGAAACACCATATATTTT
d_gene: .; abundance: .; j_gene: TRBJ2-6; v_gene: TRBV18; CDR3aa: CASSTGFGANVLTF; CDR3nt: TGTGCCAGCTCGACGGGGTTTGGGGCCAACGTCCTGACTTTC
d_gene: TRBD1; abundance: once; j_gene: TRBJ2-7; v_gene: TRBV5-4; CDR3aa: CASSPDSGTVDEQYF; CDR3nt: TGTGCCAGCAGCCCAGACTCAGGGACAGTAGACGAGCAGTACTTC
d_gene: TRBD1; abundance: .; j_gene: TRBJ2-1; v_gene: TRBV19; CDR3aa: CASTRDRAFSYNEQFF; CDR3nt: TGTGCCAGTACCCGGGACAGGGCATTCTCCTACAATGAGCAGTTCTTC
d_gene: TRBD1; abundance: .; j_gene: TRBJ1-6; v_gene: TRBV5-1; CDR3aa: CASSVDRAISPLHF; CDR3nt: TGCGCCAGCAGCGTGGACAGGGCCATTTCACCCCTCCACTTT
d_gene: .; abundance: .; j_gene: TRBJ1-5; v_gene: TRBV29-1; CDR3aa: CSVELNSNQPQHF; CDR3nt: TGCAGCGTTGAACTAAATAGCAATCAGCCCCAGCATTTT
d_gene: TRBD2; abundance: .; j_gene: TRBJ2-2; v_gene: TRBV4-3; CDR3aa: CASGLGRGAGELFF; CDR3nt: TGCGCCAGTGGACTCGGTCGGGGGGCCGGGGAGCTGTTTTTT